This is a list of T cell receptor beta chains from one sample in a study of healthy donors' naive CD4 and CD8 T cells. TCRdb used MiXCR to reprocess the reads, holding one entry per CDR3 protein. The data hold 150,000 to 200,000 distinct CDR3 sequences, with nearly 75% observed a single time. The source material was naive CD4+ and CD8+ T cells sorted from blood, pooled from several donors. Receptors originate from a pool of human donors in good health; the sample pools cells from several healthy donors. The CDR3 runs from the conserved cysteine through the conserved F or W. D genes are given only for firm matches. Not every row has a clone size; where given, it reads once, few, many or a size class.

V gene: TRBV18
D gene: NA
clone size: NA
J gene: TRBJ2-1
CDR3 DNA: TGTGCCAGCTCACCTCAAGTCCGTGAGCAGTTCTTC
CDR3 protein: CASSPQVREQFF

V gene: TRBV20-1
D gene: NA
clone size: NA
J gene: TRBJ2-3
CDR3 DNA: TGCAGTGCTAGAGTCCCCAGAAGGTCGTCAGATACGCAGTATTTT
CDR3 protein: CSARVPRRSSDTQYF

V gene: TRBV6-6
D gene: NA
clone size: NA
J gene: TRBJ1-5
CDR3 DNA: TGTGCCAGCAGACCCGGACGGTATAGCAATCAGCCCCAGCATTTT
CDR3 protein: CASRPGRYSNQPQHF

V gene: TRBV30
D gene: NA
clone size: NA
J gene: TRBJ1-2
CDR3 DNA: TGTGCCTGGAGTGAGGGGGGATATGGGGGCTACACCTTC
CDR3 protein: CAWSEGGYGGYTF

V gene: TRBV5-6
D gene: TRBD1
clone size: NA
J gene: TRBJ2-1
CDR3 DNA: TGTGCCAGCAGCCTGGACAGGGGACAATTTGGTGAGCAGTTCTTC
CDR3 protein: CASSLDRGQFGEQFF

V gene: TRBV19
D gene: NA
clone size: once
J gene: TRBJ1-2
CDR3 DNA: TGTGCCAGTACGACTTCCGACCTACAGTCTAACTATGGCTACACCTTC
CDR3 protein: CASTTSDLQSNYGYTF

V gene: TRBV6-2/TRBV6-3
D gene: NA
clone size: few
J gene: TRBJ1-5
CDR3 DNA: TGTGCCAGCAGTTTAGCAGGGGACAATCAGCCCCAGCATTTT
CDR3 protein: CASSLAGDNQPQHF

V gene: TRBV5-6
D gene: NA
clone size: NA
J gene: TRBJ2-7
CDR3 DNA: TGTGCCAGCAGCTTGTTTCTCGGGGATCCCTCCGAGCAGTACTTC
CDR3 protein: CASSLFLGDPSEQYF

V gene: TRBV6-5
D gene: NA
clone size: NA
J gene: TRBJ2-1
CDR3 DNA: TGTGCCAGCAGTTACGAGGGAAGGAATGAGCAGTTCTTC
CDR3 protein: CASSYEGRNEQFF

V gene: TRBV24-1
D gene: NA
clone size: NA
J gene: TRBJ2-2
CDR3 DNA: TGTGCCACCAGAGATACGGGGTCCACCGGGGAGCTGTTTTTT
CDR3 protein: CATRDTGSTGELFF

V gene: TRBV29-1
D gene: TRBD2
clone size: NA
J gene: TRBJ2-3
CDR3 DNA: TGCAGCGTTGATACTAGCGTCGAAGATACGCAGTATTTT
CDR3 protein: CSVDTSVEDTQYF

V gene: TRBV27
D gene: TRBD1
clone size: NA
J gene: TRBJ1-1
CDR3 DNA: TGTGCCAGCAGACTTACAGGGGGACTCACTGAAGCTTTCTTT
CDR3 protein: CASRLTGGLTEAFF

V gene: TRBV19
D gene: TRBD2
clone size: NA
J gene: TRBJ2-7
CDR3 DNA: TGTGCCAGTAGAACCAGACTAGCGGGGTCGAGCGAGCAGTACTTC
CDR3 protein: CASRTRLAGSSEQYF

V gene: TRBV6-5
D gene: TRBD2
clone size: NA
J gene: TRBJ2-7
CDR3 DNA: TGTGCCAGCAGCCCTCTAGCGGGGGCCTTCTCCTACGAGCAGTACTTC
CDR3 protein: CASSPLAGAFSYEQYF

V gene: TRBV10-3
D gene: NA
clone size: NA
J gene: TRBJ1-1
CDR3 DNA: TGTGCCATCAGTGAACATACTGTGAAAGGTGAAGCTTTCTTT
CDR3 protein: CAISEHTVKGEAFF

V gene: TRBV5-4
D gene: TRBD2
clone size: NA
J gene: TRBJ2-2
CDR3 DNA: TGTGCCAGCAGCTTGGAATTAGCGGGGGGCCGGGAGCTGTTTTTT
CDR3 protein: CASSLELAGGRELFF

V gene: TRBV27
D gene: TRBD1
clone size: NA
J gene: TRBJ1-2
CDR3 DNA: TGTGCCAGCAGGATACAGGGGGATACCCGTTACACCTTC
CDR3 protein: CASRIQGDTRYTF